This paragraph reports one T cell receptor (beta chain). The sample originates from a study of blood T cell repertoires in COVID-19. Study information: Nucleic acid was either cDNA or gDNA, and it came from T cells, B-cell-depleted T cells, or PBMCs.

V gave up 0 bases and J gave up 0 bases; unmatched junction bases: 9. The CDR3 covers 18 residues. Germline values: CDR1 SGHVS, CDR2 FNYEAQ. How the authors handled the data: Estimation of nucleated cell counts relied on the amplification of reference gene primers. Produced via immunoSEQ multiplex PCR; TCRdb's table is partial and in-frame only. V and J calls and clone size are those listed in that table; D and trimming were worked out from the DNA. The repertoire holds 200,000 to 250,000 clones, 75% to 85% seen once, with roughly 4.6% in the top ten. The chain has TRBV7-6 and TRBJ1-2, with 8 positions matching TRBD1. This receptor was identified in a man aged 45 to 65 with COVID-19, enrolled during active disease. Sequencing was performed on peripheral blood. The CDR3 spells CASSLASSQDRANYGYTF. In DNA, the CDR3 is TGTGCCAGCAGCTTAGCCTCCTCGCAGGACAGGGCTAACTATGGCTACACCTTC. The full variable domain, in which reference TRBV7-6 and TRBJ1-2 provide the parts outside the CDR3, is GAGVSQSPRYKVTKRGQDVALRCDPISGHVSLYWYRQALGQGPEFLTYFNYEAQQDKSGLPNDRFSAERPEGSISTLTIQRTEQRDSAMYRCASSLASSQDRANYGYTFGSGTRLTVV.